This TCR beta chain is drawn from a study of blood T cell repertoires in COVID-19 (dated by TCRdb to the early 2020s). With respect to the entire study: Samples covering the acute and convalescent phases of COVID-19 were provided by collaborators in the United States, Italy and Spain. The material from the prospective study consisted of cDNA or gDNA derived from T cells, B-cell-depleted T cells, or PBMCs. Subjects who had been exposed to COVID-19, were actively infected with it, or had recovered from it provided the deeply sampled blood TCRbeta repertoires that made up the dataset. A freely available public database, intended as a resource for researchers studying the immune response to SARS-CoV-2, is where the repertoires were released. The samples were drawn from the first 160 participants of the ongoing ImmuneRACE study and from more than 1,000 subjects provided by 6 global collaborators. Sample metadata almost always included a de-identified subject ID, COVID-19 status, age in years and sex. HLA class I and class II types, where available, came from metadata supplied by the sample provider rather than from assay-based typing. Results and caveats for the whole study, not just this receptor: Clinical and demographic metadata were provided uncurated, with the amount varying by source and participant.

As to this clone: The antigen it binds to is not known. Nothing much larger sits one base from this clone, and base qualities are not available.

The collaborating institutions used their own protocols to collect whole blood in K2EDTA tubes. For TCRbeta analysis, collaborators shipped samples as frozen whole blood, isolated PBMCs, or DNA extracted from either of those sample types. TCRbeta CDR3 regions were amplified from genomic DNA by means of the immunoSEQ Assay, a bias-controlled multiplex PCR. Under the source paper's analysis protocol: The number of nucleated cells in each sample was estimated from the amplification of reference gene primers within the assay. To quantify the absolute abundance of each unique TCRbeta CDR3 rearrangement, sequence reads were collapsed and filtered. For each sample, productive Simpson clonality was calculated as the square root of Simpson's diversity index over productive rearrangements. TCRdb provides this immuneACCESS table in a form limited to in-frame rearrangements. Some clones are lacking; in checked studies, under half of them reflect an unresolved V gene, and why the rest are absent is not known. The DNA gave D and trimming, while V, J and clone size come from that table. The sample data list some 78,000 clones, and roughly 86% of these were observed just once. In total, the top ten clones hold approximately 4.4% of the sample.

Based on the germline V gene (reference sequence), the CDR1 and CDR2 sequences are GTSNPN and SVGIG. Including the terminal cysteine and phenylalanine, the CDR3 comprises 16 residues. Just CDR3 DNA is preserved here, 48 bases in frame from base 1. V gives up 2 bases and J gives up 1 base, and the segment between their germline ends measures 14 bases. The sequence joins TRBV30 to TRBJ1-4, and the D gene may be TRBD1, 5 bases matching. The sample comprised peripheral blood. The clonotype originates from a man aged 50 or older with active or convalescent COVID-19. The DNA reads TGTGCCTGGAGTTTCAGATCAGGGATAACTAATGAAAAACTGTTTTTT. This gives the protein CAWSFRSGITNEKLFF.